This is a list of T cell receptor beta chains from one sample in a study of glioma-infiltrating T cells. TCRdb ran MiXCR on the multiplex PCR reads and lists one entry per CDR3 protein. Of tens of thousands of distinct CDR3 sequences listed, 23% are singletons. Input material: glioma tissue, nonneoplastic brain tissue, or PBMCs (not recorded which). These receptors originate from a human donor with low-grade glioma or glioblastoma, undergoing nonglioma brain surgery, or in good health (not recorded which). CDR3s include the opening cysteine and the closing phenylalanine or tryptophan. The D gene is left open where the match is weak. Some rows have no size entry. The others give once, few or many, or a class for an expanded clone.

TRBJ1-5 many NA 14 TRBV2 TGTGCCAGCACCAGAGACAGAGCCAATCAGCCCCAGCATTTT CASTRDRANQPQHF
TRBJ2-1 NA NA 16 TRBV3-1 TGTGCCAGCAGCCGCTTACTACAGGGCTCCTACAATGAGCAGTTCTTC CASSRLLQGSYNEQFF
TRBJ1-6 many NA 15 TRBV20-1 TGCAGTGCGGGGAAGGTCGGACATCAAGGTTCACCCCTCCACTTT CSAGKVGHQGSPLHF
TRBJ2-7 NA TRBD1 15 TRBV7-8 TGTGCCAGCAGCGTATCGACAGGGGCACTCTACGAGCAGTACTTC CASSVSTGALYEQYF
TRBJ2-7 many NA 15 TRBV19 TGTGCCAGTAGCCTAGGCCTTAGCGGCGCCTACGAGCAGTACTTC CASSLGLSGAYEQYF
TRBJ2-2 many NA 14 TRBV2 TGTGCCAGCAGGAGGAGGGTTGGTAACGGGGAGCTGTTTTTT CASRRRVGNGELFF
TRBJ1-1 many TRBD1 14 TRBV20-1 TGCAGTGCCGAAGCCGGGACAGGGAAATCTGAAGCTTTCTTT CSAEAGTGKSEAFF
TRBJ2-1 many NA 11 TRBV7-8 TGTGCCAGCAGAAGAGGGAATGAGCAGTTCTTC CASRRGNEQFF
TRBJ1-2 many NA 14 TRBV29-1 TGCAGCGTTGATGGACAGTTAACTAACTATGGCTACACCTTC CSVDGQLTNYGYTF
TRBJ2-5 many NA 13 TRBV7-2 TGTGCCAGCAGCCGAGGGGGGGAAGAGACCCAGTACTTC CASSRGGEETQYF
TRBJ2-7 many NA 14 TRBV20-1 TGCAGTGCTAGTGAAGGGACCACCGGCCGTAAGCAGTACTTC CSASEGTTGRKQYF
TRBJ2-7 many NA 12 TRBV3-1 TGTGCCAGCAGCCAAGCCGGCTACGAGCAGTACTTC CASSQAGYEQYF
TRBJ1-1 NA NA 14 TRBV10-3 TGTGCCATCAGTGTAGGGTTCGATAGCACTGAAGCTTTCTTT CAISVGFDSTEAFF
TRBJ2-3 NA NA 15 TRBV5-1 TGCGCCAGCAGCTTGGCGGCTCCGAGGACAGATACGCAGTATTTT CASSLAAPRTDTQYF
TRBJ2-7 many NA 11 TRBV18 TGTGCCAGCCGGGCCCACTACGAGCAGTACTTC CASRAHYEQYF
TRBJ2-1 many NA 19 TRBV7-9 TGTGCCAGCAGCTTAGCCACTAGCCCTACCCAGAGCTCCTACAATGAGCAGTTCTTC CASSLATSPTQSSYNEQFF
TRBJ1-6 NA NA 14 TRBV2 TGTGCCAGCAGAACTAGCTCCTATAATTCACCCCTCCACTTT CASRTSSYNSPLHF
TRBJ1-2 few TRBD1 15 TRBV5-1 TGCGCCAGCAGCTTGGAGGAGCGACAGGGCGGTGGCTACACCTTC CASSLEERQGGGYTF
TRBJ2-7 many NA 13 TRBV29-1 TGCAGCGTGCCGGGACATACCTCCTACGAGCAGTACTTC CSVPGHTSYEQYF
TRBJ1-1 many NA 11 TRBV29-1 TGCAGCGGCCAGGAGAACACTGAAGCTTTCTTT CSGQENTEAFF
TRBJ2-1 NA NA 14 TRBV6-2/TRBV6-3 TGTGCCAGCAGTTTCCAGACCCTCTACAATGAGCAGTTCTTC CASSFQTLYNEQFF
TRBJ2-1 many TRBD2 17 TRBV4-1 TGCGCCAGCAGCCAGCAGCCTAGCGGGGGGTCCATCCGGGGGCAGTTCTTC CASSQQPSGGSIRGQFF
TRBJ2-5 many TRBD2 15 TRBV20-1 TGCAGTGCCCCCCGGGGAGCGGGAGTCTCAGAGACCCAGTACTTC CSAPRGAGVSETQYF
TRBJ2-7 once NA 14 TRBV7-2 TGTGCCGGCAGCCGGCAGGGACGACCTTACGAGCAGTACTTC CAGSRQGRPYEQYF
TRBJ2-2 many TRBD1 14 TRBV27 TGTGCCGTCGGGACAGGGGGCAGGACCGGGGAGCTGTTTTTT CAVGTGGRTGELFF
TRBJ2-3 many NA 12 TRBV5-1 TGCGCCAGCAGCTTAGGGGCAGATACGCAGTATTTT CASSLGADTQYF